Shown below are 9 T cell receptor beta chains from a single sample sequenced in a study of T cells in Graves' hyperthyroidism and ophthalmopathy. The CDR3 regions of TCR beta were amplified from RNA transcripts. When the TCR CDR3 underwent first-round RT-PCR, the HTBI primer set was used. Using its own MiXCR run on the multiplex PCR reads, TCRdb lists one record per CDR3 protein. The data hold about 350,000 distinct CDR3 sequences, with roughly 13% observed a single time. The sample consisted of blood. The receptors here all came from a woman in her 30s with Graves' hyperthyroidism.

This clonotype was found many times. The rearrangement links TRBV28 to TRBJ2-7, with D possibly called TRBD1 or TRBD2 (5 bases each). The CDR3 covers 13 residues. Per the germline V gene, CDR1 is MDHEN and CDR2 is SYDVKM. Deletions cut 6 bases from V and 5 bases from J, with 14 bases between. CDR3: CASSPERDHEQYF. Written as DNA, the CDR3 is TGTGCCAGCAGCCCCGAAAGGGACCACGAGCAGTACTTC.

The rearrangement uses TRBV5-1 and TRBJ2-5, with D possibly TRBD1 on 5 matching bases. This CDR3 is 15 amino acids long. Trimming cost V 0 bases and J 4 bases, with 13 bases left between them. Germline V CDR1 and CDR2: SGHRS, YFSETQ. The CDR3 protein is CASSLAAAGRETQYF. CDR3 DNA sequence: TGCGCCAGCAGCTTGGCCGCGGCAGGGCGAGAGACCCAGTACTTC.

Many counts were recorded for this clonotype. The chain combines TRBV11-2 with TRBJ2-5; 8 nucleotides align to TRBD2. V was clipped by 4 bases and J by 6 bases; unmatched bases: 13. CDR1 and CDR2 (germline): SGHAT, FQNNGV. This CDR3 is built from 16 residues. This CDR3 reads CASSSPFREGPKTQYF. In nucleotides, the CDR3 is TGTGCCAGCAGCTCGCCCTTCCGGGAGGGCCCCAAGACCCAGTACTTC.

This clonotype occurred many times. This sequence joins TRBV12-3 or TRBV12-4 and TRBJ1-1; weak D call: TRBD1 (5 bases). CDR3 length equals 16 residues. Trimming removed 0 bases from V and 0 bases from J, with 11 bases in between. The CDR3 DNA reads TGTGCCAGCAGTTTAGCGCGGGGCGGCATGAACACTGAAGCTTTCTTT. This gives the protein CASSLARGGMNTEAFF.

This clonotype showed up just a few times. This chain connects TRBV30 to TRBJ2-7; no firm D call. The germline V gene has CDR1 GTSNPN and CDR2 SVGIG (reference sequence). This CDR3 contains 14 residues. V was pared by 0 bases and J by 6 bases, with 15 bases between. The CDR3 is CAWSVIGWWGEQYF. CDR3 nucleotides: TGTGCCTGGAGTGTAATAGGATGGTGGGGCGAGCAGTACTTC.

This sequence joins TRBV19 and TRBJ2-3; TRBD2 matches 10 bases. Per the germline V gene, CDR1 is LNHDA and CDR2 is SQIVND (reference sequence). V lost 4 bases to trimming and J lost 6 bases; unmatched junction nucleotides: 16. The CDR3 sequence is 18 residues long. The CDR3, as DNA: TGTGCCAGTAGTAAATGGGAGCGGGAGGGCTCCCAAAGGGATACGCAGTATTTT. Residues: CASSKWEREGSQRDTQYF.

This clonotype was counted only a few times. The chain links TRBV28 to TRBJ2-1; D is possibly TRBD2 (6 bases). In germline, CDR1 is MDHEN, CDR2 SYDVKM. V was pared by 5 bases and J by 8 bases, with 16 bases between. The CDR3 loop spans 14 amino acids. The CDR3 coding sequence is TGTGCCAGCAGTGCGGGACTCCCGCCCCATGAGCAGTTCTTC. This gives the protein CASSAGLPPHEQFF.

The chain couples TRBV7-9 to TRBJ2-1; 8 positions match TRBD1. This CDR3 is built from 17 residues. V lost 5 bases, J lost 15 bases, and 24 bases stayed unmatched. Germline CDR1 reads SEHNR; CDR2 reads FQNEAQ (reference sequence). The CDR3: CASSNLPDRVDSRGLFF. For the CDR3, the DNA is TGTGCCAGCAGCAACCTCCCGGACAGGGTGGACTCTCGAGGTTTGTTCTTC.

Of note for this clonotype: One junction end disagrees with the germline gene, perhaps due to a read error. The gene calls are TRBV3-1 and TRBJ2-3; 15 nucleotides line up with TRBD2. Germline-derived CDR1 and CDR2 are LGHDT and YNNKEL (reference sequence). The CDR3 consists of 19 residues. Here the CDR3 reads CTSSQEGLAGGTSTDTQYF. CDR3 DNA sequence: TGTACCAGCAGCCAAGAGGGACTAGCGGGAGGTACTAGCACAGATACGCAGTATTTT.